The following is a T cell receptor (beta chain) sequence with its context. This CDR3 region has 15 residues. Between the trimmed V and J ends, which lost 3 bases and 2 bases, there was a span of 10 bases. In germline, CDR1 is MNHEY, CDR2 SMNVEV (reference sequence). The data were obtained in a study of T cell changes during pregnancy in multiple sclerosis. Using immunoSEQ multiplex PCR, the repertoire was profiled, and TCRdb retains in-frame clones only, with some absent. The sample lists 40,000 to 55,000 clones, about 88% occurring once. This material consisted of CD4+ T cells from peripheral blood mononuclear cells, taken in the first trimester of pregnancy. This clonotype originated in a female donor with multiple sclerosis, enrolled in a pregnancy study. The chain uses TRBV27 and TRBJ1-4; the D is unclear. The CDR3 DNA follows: TGTGCCAGCAGTTTCGCCGGGGTCACTAATGAAAAACTGTTTTTT. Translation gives CASSFAGVTNEKLFF. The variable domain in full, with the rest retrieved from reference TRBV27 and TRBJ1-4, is EAQVTQNPRYLITVTGKKLTVTCSQNMNHEYMSWYRQDPGLGLRQIYYSMNVEVTDKGDVPEGYKVSRKEKRNFPLILESPSPNQTSLYFCASSFAGVTNEKLFFGSGTQLSVL.